The present T cell receptor (beta chain) was sequenced within a study of technical replicates of blood from a few donors. Assay used: immunoSEQ multiplex PCR; TCRdb lists only in-frame clones, some missing. The table has just under 100,000 clones, approximately 95% seen once. Trimming cost V 4 bases and J 7 bases, with 17 bases left between them. Germline V gene sequence: CDR1 MNHNS, CDR2 SASEGT. This CDR3 spans 15 amino acids. This clone was observed once. The sequence was obtained from a human donor in good health. Sequenced: T cells isolated from PBMCs. The chain recombines TRBV6-1 with TRBJ2-1; D remains ambiguous. CDR3 DNA sequence: TGTGCCAGCAGTGTGCTATCAGGATCATGGAATGAGCAGTTCTTC. Amino acid sequence: CASSVLSGSWNEQFF.